A single sample is the source of the 21 T cell receptor beta chains below, sequenced in a study of T cells in localized non-small cell lung cancer (dated by TCRdb to the early 2020s). The library was prepared using the immunoSEQ multiplex PCR assay. TCRdb retrieved this table from immuneACCESS and kept in-frame rearrangements only. Not all clones are present; in checked studies, unresolved V genes account for under half, and no reason is known for the remainder. Here the sample has about 4,100 clones; around two fifths occur a single time. In total, the top ten clones hold 5.7% of the sample. The sample was lung tumor tissue, taken before any cancer treatment. The source of these receptors is a woman aged 35 to 75 with stage I lung adenocarcinoma.

This chain's CDR3 is CASRKWGEQYF. The CDR3 nucleotides read TGTGCCAGTCGAAAATGGGGCGAGCAGTACTTC. This chain joins TRBV6-4 and TRBJ2-7; no firm D call. The germline CDR1 and CDR2 sequences are MRHNA and SNTAGT. The CDR3 is 11 amino acids. The V end lost 9 bases, the J end lost 6 bases, and 12 bases lay between the germline ends.

This clone was seen only a few times. The V gene is TRBV19, the J gene TRBJ2-1, with D uncertain. CDR1 and CDR2 (germline): LNHDA, SQIVND (reference sequence). Trimming removed 6 bases from V and 7 bases from J, with 16 bases in between. The CDR3 totals 14 residues. The CDR3 coding sequence is TGTGCCAGTAGGCTCAACCTCGGAAGGAATGAGCAGTTCTTC. It codes for CASRLNLGRNEQFF.

This clone appeared a few times. V and J are TRBV6-8 and TRBJ1-4; 8 bases match TRBD1. The CDR3 has 14 residues. V lost 6 bases and J lost 8; bases outside the gene matches: 8. The germline gives CDR1 MNHGY, CDR2 SAAAGT. The CDR3 spells CASRLQGGREKLFF. The CDR3 DNA is TGTGCCAGCAGATTACAGGGGGGCAGGGAAAAACTGTTTTTT.

The CDR3 nucleotides are TGTGCTAGTGGTTTGGTACGAGCGGGAGGCTATTCGAACACCGGGGAGCTGTTTTTT. It translates to CASGLVRAGGYSNTGELFF. The chain has TRBV12-5 and TRBJ2-2, with 9 bases lining up with TRBD2. Trimming at V came to 0 bases and at J to 0 bases, leaving 8 bases not matched to a gene. CDR1 is LGHNT, CDR2 FRNRAP, per germline. This CDR3 is built from 19 residues. The full variable domain, rest sourced from reference TRBV12-5 and TRBJ2-2, is DARVTQTPRHKVTEMGQEVTMRCQPILGHNTVFWYRQTMMQGLELLAYFRNRAPLDDSGMPKDRFSAEMPDATLATLKIQPSEPRDSAVYFCASGLVRAGGYSNTGELFFGEGSRLTVL.

This clone was recorded a few times. The chain couples TRBV6-8 to TRBJ2-5, with 9 bases matching TRBD1. J gave up 5 bases and V 9 bases, and 13 bases lay outside the gene matches. Germline V gives CDR1 MNHGY, CDR2 SAAAGT. The CDR3 length is 15 residues. The CDR3 DNA follows: TGTGCCAGTGTTCCGGGACAGGGCCCATACGAGACCCAGTACTTC. Its translation: CASVPGQGPYETQYF.

This clone showed up just a few times. This rearrangement joins TRBV28 to TRBJ1-1; D possibly corresponds to TRBD1 (6 bases). Trimming shortened V by 3 bases and J by 2 bases, and 10 bases separated the two germline ends. The CDR3 has 14 amino acids. Germline V gene sequence: CDR1 MDHEN, CDR2 SYDVKM. The CDR3 protein is CASSLGGHNTEAFF. The DNA of the CDR3 is TGTGCCAGCAGTTTGGGGGGACATAACACTGAAGCTTTCTTT.

The chain uses TRBV19 and TRBJ2-1; 12 nucleotides align to TRBD2. J lost 7 bases, V lost 4 bases, and 8 bases had no gene match. The CDR3 covers 16 residues. Germline V lookup: CDR1 LNHDA, CDR2 SQIVND (reference sequence). The CDR3 DNA reads TGTGCCAGTAGTAACCCTAGCGGGAGGGCCTTTAATGAGCAGTTCTTC. Its protein is CASSNPSGRAFNEQFF.

This clone was recorded a few times. The rearrangement links TRBV9 to TRBJ1-2, with D hard to call. This CDR3 region has 13 residues. Germline V CDR1 and CDR2: SGDLS, YYNGEE. V shed 7 bases and J shed 5 bases, with 15 bases lying between them. The DNA for the CDR3 is TGTGCCAGCCGCTATGTAATACTATATGGCTACACCTTC. Encoded protein: CASRYVILYGYTF.

This chain joins TRBV6-8 and TRBJ1-2; the D is unclear. The germline V gene encodes CDR1 MNHGY and CDR2 SAAAGT. CDR3 length: 14 residues. With 5 bases removed from V and 2 bases from J, the gap between germline ends came to 12 bases. CDR3: CASSDERINYGYTF. The DNA of the CDR3 is TGTGCCAGCAGTGATGAACGGATCAACTATGGCTACACCTTC.

This clone was seen only a few times. V is TRBV11-3 and J is TRBJ2-2; the D call may be TRBD1 or TRBD2 (6 bases each). This CDR3 contains 16 residues. Between the trimmed V and J ends, which lost 3 bases and 5 bases, there was a span of 16 bases. Germline assignment: CDR1 SGHNT and CDR2 YENEEA. This CDR3 reads CASSFGAQGGTGELFF. CDR3 in DNA: TGTGCCAGCAGCTTCGGGGCACAGGGAGGAACCGGGGAGCTGTTTTTT.

By share of the sample, this clone is medium-sized. The junction departs from the called germline gene at one end, perhaps through a read error. This chain uses TRBV11-3 with TRBJ2-7; D is perhaps TRBD2 (6 bases). The germline V gene has CDR1 SGHNT and CDR2 YENEEA. This CDR3 has 15 residues. The CDR3 sequence: CASSPSGLSSNEQYF. The CDR3 DNA sequence: TGTGCCAGCAGCCCGTCGGGACTGTCCTCCAACGAGCAGTACTTC.

This clone was seen a few times. The chain links TRBV29-1 to TRBJ1-1; tentative D call: TRBD1 (5 bases). CDR3 length: 14 residues. Trimming removed 2 bases from V and 4 bases from J, with 14 bases in between. The germline V gene has CDR1 SQVTM and CDR2 ANQGSEA. The CDR3 loop reads CSVEKRQGGTEAFF. The CDR3 DNA reads TGCAGCGTTGAAAAACGCCAGGGCGGCACTGAAGCTTTCTTT.

Within the sample, this clone is medium-sized. One end of the junction varies from germline; a read error may be responsible. CDR3 nucleotide sequence: TGTGCCATCAGTGGTAGGAATCAGCCCCAGCATTTT. Translated: CAISGRNQPQHF. The chain recombines TRBV6-8 with TRBJ1-5; D gene unclear. The length of the CDR3 is 12 residues. CDR1 and CDR2 from the germline V gene are MNHGY and SAAAGT.

The table lists this clone with a few counts. The chain uses TRBV7-6 and TRBJ2-3, with TRBD2 as a possible D gene (5 bases). Germline V CDR1 and CDR2: SGHVS, FNYEAQ. The CDR3 extends over 15 amino acids. V gave up 5 bases and J gave up 2 bases, with 14 bases separating them. The CDR3 nucleotides are TGTGCCAGCAGCCGAGGACTCCCCCTCACAGATACGCAGTATTTT. As protein: CASSRGLPLTDTQYF.

The V and J genes are TRBV7-1 and TRBJ2-7; D call uncertain. TRBV7-1 is an ORF, and what it does is uncertain. This CDR3 is 14 amino acids long. Trimming stripped 4 bases from V and 5 bases from J, with 15 bases between. In nucleotides, the CDR3 is TGTGCCAGCAGCTTCGCAGACTTCAGAGACGAGCAGTACTTC. It translates to CASSFADFRDEQYF.

In its sample, this clone ranks as medium-sized. V usage is TRBV11-3 and J usage is TRBJ2-7; no clear D. Germline-derived CDR1 and CDR2 are SGHNT and YENEEA. The CDR3 has 14 residues. V lost 5 bases, J lost 6 bases, and 17 bases lay in between. The CDR3 DNA follows: TGTGCCAGCAGCCGTAGCACTACGTCTGGCGAGCAGTACTTC. This sequence encodes CASSRSTTSGEQYF.

The genes are TRBV30 and TRBJ1-3; D unclear. Germline loops: CDR1 GTSNPN, CDR2 SVGIG (reference sequence). The V and J ends lost 0 bases and 6 bases respectively, with 9 bases between them. This CDR3 comprises 13 residues. This chain's CDR3 is CAWSVEIPNTIYF. In DNA form, the CDR3 reads TGTGCCTGGAGTGTGGAAATCCCAAACACCATATATTTT.

There are a few counts of this clone. The chain employs TRBV30 and TRBJ2-1; D is possibly TRBD1 or TRBD2 (5 bases each). V shed 2 bases and J shed 6 bases, with 14 bases lying between them. CDR3 length: 14 amino acids. Germline V gene data show CDR1 as GTSNPN and CDR2 as SVGIG (reference sequence). CDR3 bases: TGTGCCTGGAGTATACTAGGGACCGGCAATGAGCAGTTCTTC. Its translation is CAWSILGTGNEQFF.

This clone is judged medium-sized (0.01 to 0.1%). This chain links TRBV6-8 with TRBJ1-4; 7 bases fit TRBD1. The junction had 8 bases not matched to a gene; V was cut back by 5 bases and J by 2 bases. Looked up from germline, CDR1 is MNHGY and CDR2 is SAAAGT. The CDR3 runs 16 residues. The CDR3, as DNA: TGTGCCAGCAGTGCTAGGGGGCTGGCTACTAATGAAAAACTGTTTTTT. Encoded protein: CASSARGLATNEKLFF.

This clone was picked up a small number of times. The chain joins TRBV15 to TRBJ2-7; TRBD1 is a possible D gene (6 bases). Germline loops: CDR1 LNHNV, CDR2 YYDKDF (reference sequence). V was cut by 3 bases and J by 6 bases, with 18 bases left in between. The CDR3 totals 15 residues. CDR3 loop: CATSRKLDSPSEQYF. Written as DNA, the CDR3 is TGTGCCACCAGCAGGAAACTGGACAGTCCCAGCGAGCAGTACTTC.

This clone occurred a few times. The chain employs TRBV9 and TRBJ2-5; D remains ambiguous. This CDR3 spans 14 amino acids. V was cut by 1 base and J by 2 bases, with 9 bases left in between. The germline V gene encodes CDR1 SGDLS and CDR2 YYNGEE. Here the CDR3 reads CASSVTSIQETQYF. The CDR3 DNA is TGTGCCAGCAGCGTAACCTCAATTCAAGAGACCCAGTACTTC.